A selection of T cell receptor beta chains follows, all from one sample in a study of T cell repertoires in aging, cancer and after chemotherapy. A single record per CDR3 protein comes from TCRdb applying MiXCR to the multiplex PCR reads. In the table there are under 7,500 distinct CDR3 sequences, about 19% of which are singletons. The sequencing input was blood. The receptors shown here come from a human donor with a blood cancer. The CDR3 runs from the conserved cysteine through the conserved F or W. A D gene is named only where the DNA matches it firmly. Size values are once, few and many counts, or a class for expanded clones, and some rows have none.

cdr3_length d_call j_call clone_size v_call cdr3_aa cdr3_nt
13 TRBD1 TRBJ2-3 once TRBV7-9 CASSLQGTDTKYF TGTGCCAGCAGCTTACAGGGGACAGATACGAAGTATTTT
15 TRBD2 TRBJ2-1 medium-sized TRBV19 CASSNRAGGPGEQFF TGTGCCAGTAGTAATCGCGCGGGAGGGCCCGGTGAGCAGTTCTTC
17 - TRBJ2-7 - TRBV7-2 CASSYVGSPGSTYEQYF TGTGCCAGCAGCTACGTAGGATCCCCGGGAAGTACCTACGAGCAGTACTTC
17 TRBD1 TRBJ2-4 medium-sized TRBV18 CASSPQWYGDRENIQYF TGTGCCAGCTCACCCCAGTGGTATGGAGACAGGGAAAACATTCAGTACTTC
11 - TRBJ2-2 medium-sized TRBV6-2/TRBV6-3 CAAGNTGELFF TGTGCCGCCGGGAACACCGGGGAGCTGTTTTTT
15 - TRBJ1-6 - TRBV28 CASRPRGGQGSPLHF TGTGCCAGCAGGCCGAGGGGGGGGCAAGGTTCACCCCTCCACTTT
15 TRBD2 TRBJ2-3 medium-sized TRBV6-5 CASSRDYKSTDTQYF TGTGCCAGCAGCCGGGACTATAAGAGCACAGATACGCAGTATTTT
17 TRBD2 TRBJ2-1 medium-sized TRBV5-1 CASSLGLAGGLGNEQFF TGCGCCAGCAGCTTGGGGCTAGCGGGGGGACTCGGCAATGAGCAGTTCTTC
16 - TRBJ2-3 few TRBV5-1 CASSRGGAGSTDTQYF TGCGCCAGCAGTCGTGGTGGGGCGGGAAGCACAGATACGCAGTATTTT
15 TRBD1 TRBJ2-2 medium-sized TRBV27 CASSGQGADTGELFF TGTGCCAGCAGTGGACAGGGGGCCGACACCGGGGAGCTGTTTTTT
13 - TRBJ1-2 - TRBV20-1 CSARARGDYGYTF TGCAGTGCTAGAGCTCGGGGGGACTATGGCTACACCTTC
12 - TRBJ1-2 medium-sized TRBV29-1 CSVDGGSTGYTF TGCAGCGTTGACGGGGGGTCGACGGGCTACACCTTC
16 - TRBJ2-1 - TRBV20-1 CSAPTRHASSYNEQFF TGCAGTGCTCCTACCCGACACGCAAGCTCCTACAATGAGCAGTTCTTC